The 23 T cell receptor beta chains presented below share a single source sample, sequenced in a study of siplizumab effects on memory and regulatory T cells (dated by TCRdb to between 2018 and 2020). Library preparation was by the immunoSEQ multiplex PCR assay. The source is immuneACCESS, and TCRdb retained only in-frame sequences with V and J called. Part of the clones is not carried over; for the studies checked, unresolved V genes explain less than half of this, and the remainder is unexplained. The sample profile shows roughly 75,000 clones; 93% of them were found once. 5% of the sample is in the top ten clones. The sample taken for sequencing was CD8+ T cells sorted from blood. These receptors were collected from a human donor in good health.

The CDR3 spells CASSLSGVSYEQYF. In DNA form, the CDR3 reads TGTGCCAGCAGTTTATCCGGAGTCTCCTACGAGCAGTACTTC. J is TRBJ2-7 and V is TRBV27; D not resolved. CDR1 is MNHEY, CDR2 SMNVEV, per germline (reference sequence). CDR3 length: 14 amino acids. V gave up 0 bases and J gave up 0 bases, with 6 bases separating them.

The gene calls are TRBV5-6 and TRBJ2-4; the match to TRBD1 covers 10 bases. From germline, CDR1 is SGHDT and CDR2 YYEEEE. The J segment lost 9 bases and the V segment lost 4 bases, leaving 4 bases of the junction unmatched. The CDR3 is made up of 13 amino acids. The CDR3 bases are TGTGCCAGCAGCGAGGGACAGGGGAGCATTCAGTACTTC. Translation gives CASSEGQGSIQYF.

The V and J genes are TRBV9 and TRBJ2-1; D is uncertain. Germline V gives CDR1 SGDLS, CDR2 YYNGEE. This CDR3 contains 15 residues. V was clipped by 3 bases and J by 7 bases, with 17 bases between them. CDR3 sequence (DNA): TGTGCCAGCAGCGCCCTCCGACCACACGTTAATGAGCAGTTCTTC. Its translation is CASSALRPHVNEQFF. Based on the CDR3 plus reference TRBV9 and TRBJ2-1, the full variable domain is DSGVTQTPKHLITATGQRVTLRCSPRSGDLSVYWYQQSLDQGLQFLIQYYNGEERAKGNILERFSAQQFPDLHSELNLSSLELGDSALYFCASSALRPHVNEQFFGPGTRLTVL.

The chain couples TRBV9 to TRBJ1-1; D unresolved. CDR1 is SGDLS, CDR2 YYNGEE, per germline. The CDR3 is 13 residues long. Trimming pared 4 bases from V and 5 bases from J, leaving 12 bases between. The CDR3 sequence is CASSPYLGTEAFF. The CDR3 bases are TGTGCCAGCAGCCCTTACCTGGGGACTGAAGCTTTCTTT.

The chain recombines TRBV13 with TRBJ1-1; tentative D call: TRBD1 (5 bases). Looked up from germline, CDR1 is PRHDT and CDR2 is FYEKMQ (reference sequence). Trimming removed 6 bases at V and 0 bases at J, with 14 bases between. The CDR3 covers 15 residues. CDR3 region: CASRLEGDMNTEAFF. CDR3 sequence (DNA): TGTGCCAGCAGGTTGGAAGGGGATATGAACACTGAAGCTTTCTTT.

The gene calls are TRBV27 and TRBJ2-6, with 7 bases fitting TRBD2. Germline assignment: CDR1 MNHEY and CDR2 SMNVEV (reference sequence). Trimming cost V 4 bases and J 0 bases; bases outside gene matches: 3. CDR3 length: 16 residues. The CDR3 DNA follows: TGTGCCAGCAGTTATCCGGGAGGCTCTGGGGCCAACGTCCTGACTTTC. It is translated as CASSYPGGSGANVLTF.

The chain links TRBV28 to TRBJ1-5; the D is unclear. V lost 3 bases and J 1 base, leaving 10 bases between the germline ends. The CDR3 contains 15 residues. CDR1 and CDR2 (germline): MDHEN, SYDVKM. In DNA, the CDR3 is TGTGCCAGCAGTTTCCCCCAGGAGAGCAATCAGCCCCAGCATTTT. Its protein is CASSFPQESNQPQHF.

This sequence joins TRBV4-1 and TRBJ1-5, with unresolved D. The CDR3 extends over 18 amino acids. The germline CDR1 and CDR2 sequences are MGHRA and YSYEKL. Trimming left V 3 bases short and J 0 bases short, with 18 bases between. This CDR3 is CASSQDEAAGFSNQPQHF. The CDR3 bases are TGCGCCAGCAGCCAGGACGAGGCCGCGGGGTTTAGCAATCAGCCCCAGCATTTT.

This chain links TRBV19 with TRBJ2-5, with a possible D match to TRBD1 (5 bases). CDR1 LNHDA and CDR2 SQIVND come from the germline V gene (reference sequence). The length of the CDR3 is 13 residues. Trimming removed 2 bases at V and 2 bases at J, with 6 bases between. CDR3 region: CASSINRQETQYF. CDR3 in DNA: TGTGCCAGTAGTATAAACAGGCAAGAGACCCAGTACTTC.

This chain connects TRBV29-1 to TRBJ2-1, with 7 positions matching TRBD1. V lost 2 bases, J lost 1 base, and 11 bases stayed unmatched. CDR1 and CDR2 from the germline V gene are SQVTM and ANQGSEA. CDR3 length: 17 residues. In DNA form, the CDR3 reads TGCAGCGTTGAAAAGGGTAAGGGGGCGTCTTCCTACAATGAGCAGTTCTTC. Amino acids: CSVEKGKGASSYNEQFF.

The chain joins TRBV9 to TRBJ1-5; D remains unclear. CDR3 length equals 14 residues. Germline V gene sequence: CDR1 SGDLS, CDR2 YYNGEE. The ends were cut back, 3 bases at V and 0 bases at J, with 7 bases in the middle. In DNA form, the CDR3 reads TGTGCCAGCAGCGATCACAATAGCAATCAGCCCCAGCATTTT. As protein: CASSDHNSNQPQHF.

The V gene is TRBV2, the J gene TRBJ1-1, with TRBD1 as a possible D gene (5 bases). The ends were cut back, 6 bases at V and 3 bases at J, with 8 bases in the middle. From germline, CDR1 is SNHLY and CDR2 FYNNEI. This CDR3 has 12 residues. The CDR3 DNA reads as TGTGCCAGCAGGGCAGGGTACACTGAAGCTTTCTTT. Translated, it gives CASRAGYTEAFF.

The chain is built from TRBV21-1 and TRBJ2-2; TRBD1 is the table's D call and was not checked against the DNA. TRBV21-1 is flagged as a pseudogene. CDR3 length: 17 amino acids. CDR3 residues: CASSKDRGRVAFGELFF. CDR3 sequence (DNA): TGTGCCAGCAGCAAAGACAGGGGGAGAGTAGCCTTCGGGGAGCTGTTTTTT.

The chain carries TRBV27 and TRBJ1-5; D is unclear. CDR3 size: 14 residues. V was cut by 0 bases and J by 6 bases, with 9 bases left in between. Germline V gene sequence: CDR1 MNHEY, CDR2 SMNVEV (reference sequence). The CDR3 sequence: CASSLSGSGQPQHF. CDR3 DNA: TGTGCCAGCAGTTTATCGGGGTCAGGTCAGCCCCAGCATTTT.

The chain links TRBV5-4 to TRBJ2-1, with 9 bases lining up with TRBD1. The CDR3 sequence is 14 residues long. Trimming cost V 4 bases and J 5 bases; bases outside gene matches: 4. CDR1 and CDR2 (germline): SGHNT, YYREEE (reference sequence). The CDR3 sequence: CASSRWTGDNEQFF. CDR3 nucleotide sequence: TGTGCCAGCAGCCGCTGGACAGGGGACAATGAGCAGTTCTTC.

This clone was found a few times. V gene TRBV6-1 combines with J gene TRBJ1-1; D might be TRBD1 (5 bases). Germline-derived CDR1 and CDR2 are MNHNS and SASEGT. The CDR3 is made up of 14 amino acids. The V end was cut by 2 bases, the J end by 5 bases, with 12 bases between. For the CDR3, the DNA is TGTGCCAGCAGTGAATATCAGGGAGTGACTGAAGCTTTCTTT. It translates to CASSEYQGVTEAFF.

The chain combines TRBV7-2 with TRBJ1-4; the D is unclear. The length of the CDR3 is 11 residues. Trimming took off 4 bases at V and 12 bases at J, with 9 bases between the two ends. The germline V gene encodes CDR1 SGHTA and CDR2 FQGNSA. The chain's CDR3 is CASSYTGELFF. The CDR3 DNA is TGTGCCAGCAGCTATACGGGCGAACTGTTTTTT.

This chain links TRBV28 with TRBJ2-1; no definite D call. Germline V lookup: CDR1 MDHEN, CDR2 SYDVKM. The CDR3 contains 12 residues. V lost 6 bases and J lost 8, with 11 bases in between. CDR3 DNA sequence: TGTGCCAGCAGCACAAGTGGTTATGAGCAGTTCTTC. Encoded protein: CASSTSGYEQFF.

V is TRBV27 and J is TRBJ1-1, with TRBD1 matching over 11 bases. The CDR3 has 16 amino acids. Germline V CDR1 and CDR2: MNHEY, SMNVEV (reference sequence). V gave up 5 bases and J gave up 3 bases; unmatched junction bases: 8. The CDR3 sequence: CASSLGQGARDTEAFF. In DNA, the CDR3 is TGTGCCAGCAGTCTTGGACAGGGGGCGCGGGACACTGAAGCTTTCTTT.

This rearrangement joins TRBV19 to TRBJ1-2, with 8 bases fitting TRBD1. CDR1 LNHDA and CDR2 SQIVND come from the germline V gene (reference sequence). This CDR3 spans 15 amino acids. Trimming removed 8 bases from V and 8 bases from J; junction bases left unmatched: 16. For the CDR3, the DNA is TGTGCCAGTTCAGTCGGGACAGGAACCCTGGGGGGCTACACCTTC. It is translated as CASSVGTGTLGGYTF.

CDR3 coding DNA: TGTGCCAGCAGGACCGGGGACAGGGGTCCTTATGGCTACACCTTC. It yields the protein CASRTGDRGPYGYTF. The gene calls are TRBV5-4 and TRBJ1-2; 10 bases map to TRBD1. This CDR3 contains 15 residues. With V trimmed by 5 bases and J by 5 bases, 9 bases remained unmatched. Germline lookup yields CDR1 SGHNT and CDR2 YYREEE (reference sequence).

The chain uses TRBV23-1 and TRBJ2-1; either TRBD1 or TRBD2 may fit D (5 bases each). TRBV23-1 is an open reading frame, and its role is uncertain. The V end lost 2 bases, the J end lost 3 bases, and 11 bases lay between the germline ends. This CDR3 contains 15 residues. Written as DNA, the CDR3 is TGCGCCAGCAGTCAAATCGGGACGGACTACAATGAGCAGTTCTTC. This translates into CASSQIGTDYNEQFF.

In its sample, this clone is medium-sized (0.01 to 0.1%). V gene TRBV5-1 combines with J gene TRBJ2-1, with unresolved D. V lost 2 bases to trimming and J lost 3 bases, with 6 bases between them. The CDR3 has 13 residues. CDR1 is SGHRS, CDR2 YFSETQ, per germline. CDR3 nucleotides: TGCGCCAGCAGCTTTACAGACTACAATGAGCAGTTCTTC. Protein sequence: CASSFTDYNEQFF.